A single sample gave rise to the 16 T cell receptor beta chains below, sequenced in a study of T-cell reconstitution after alpha-beta-depleted transplantation in children (dated by TCRdb to between 2015 and 2016). Libraries were prepared through PCR. Sequencing instrument: Illumina HiSeq 2500. TCR libraries were prepared with molecular barcoding, using unique molecular identifiers to normalize TCRbeta repertoire quantification. The public reads were run again by TCRdb, first through fastp at Q25 and then through MiXCR, and only productive beta chains were kept. When rows share a CDR3 protein, they turn into one entry using the most common DNA and genes. The sample table lists hundreds of thousands of distinct CDR3 sequences, around 15% of them with a count of one. The ten biggest clones cover around 43% of the sample. Reading the label with the study, this specimen's treatment or condition is: allogeneic hematopoietic cell transplantation with graft depleted of TCRalphabeta T cells and CD19 B cells.

The sequences come from PBMCs, mostly from graft donor cells, collected 360 days after TCRalphabeta/CD19-depleted stem cell transplant. The receptor source for this set is a male patient aged 2 to 9 who had a stem cell transplant for acute lymphoblastic leukemia, so the T cells may come from the graft donor.

This chain uses TRBV28 with TRBJ2-5, with a possible D match to TRBD2 (7 bases). Trimming shortened V by 6 bases and J by 2 bases, and 13 bases separated the two germline ends. Germline V CDR1 and CDR2: MDHEN, SYDVKM. The CDR3 loop spans 14 amino acids. The CDR3 nucleotides read TGTGCCAGCAGCATGAGGGGGGGGCAAGAGACCCAGTACTTC. Amino acids: CASSMRGGQETQYF.

V usage is TRBV30 and J usage is TRBJ2-7; TRBD1 might be the D (5 bases). V dropped 7 bases and J dropped 1 base, with 26 bases sitting between them. The CDR3 is made up of 17 amino acids. CDR1 is GTSNPN, CDR2 SVGIG, per germline (reference sequence). CDR3 region: CASNPGRVKSSSYEQYF. The CDR3 coding sequence is TGTGCCTCGAATCCCGGCAGGGTGAAGTCTAGTTCCTACGAGCAGTACTTC. The entire variable domain, with the rest obtained from reference TRBV30 and TRBJ2-7, is as follows: SQTIHQWPATLVQPVGSPLSLECTVEGTSNPNLYWYRQAAGRGLQLLFYSVGIGQISSEVPQNLSASRPQDRQFILSSKKLLLSDSGFYLCASNPGRVKSSSYEQYFGPGTRLTVT.

V gene TRBV5-6 combines with J gene TRBJ2-2; D is possibly TRBD2 (5 bases). Looked up from germline, CDR1 is SGHDT and CDR2 is YYEEEE. Trimming shortened V by 2 bases and J by 4 bases, and 15 bases separated the two germline ends. The CDR3 runs to 16 residues. CDR3 region: CASSFGISEGTGELFF. The CDR3 bases are TGTGCCAGCAGCTTTGGAATTAGCGAGGGCACCGGGGAGCTGTTTTTT.

In this sample, this clonotype turned up many times. The chain carries TRBV5-1 and TRBJ2-7, with D possibly TRBD2 on 5 matching bases. The V gene lost 7 bases and the J gene lost 3 bases, with 14 bases spanning the gap. The CDR3 runs 13 residues. Per the germline V gene, CDR1 is SGHRS and CDR2 is YFSETQ. This CDR3 reads CASRIGEGYEQYF. As DNA, the CDR3 is TGCGCCAGCCGGATCGGAGAGGGCTACGAGCAGTACTTC.

This clonotype was counted only a few times. The chain has TRBV5-1 and TRBJ2-5; 9 positions match TRBD1. Germline-derived CDR1 and CDR2 are SGHRS and YFSETQ. CDR3 length: 15 residues. Germline trimming cut 4 bases from V and 5 bases from J; bases unmatched to any gene: 9. DNA of the CDR3: TGCGCCAGCAGCACCGCTTACAGGGGGCGGGAGACCCAGTACTTC. Translated, it gives CASSTAYRGRETQYF.

The gene calls are TRBV24-1 and TRBJ2-3, with 11 bases matching TRBD1. This CDR3 comprises 15 residues. Trimming at V came to 5 bases and at J to 6 bases, leaving 6 bases not matched to a gene. Per the germline V gene, CDR1 is KGHDR and CDR2 is SFDVKD. The CDR3, as DNA: TGTGCCACCAGTGGGACAGGGGGCGCGGCTGATACGCAGTATTTT. Its translation is CATSGTGGAADTQYF.

The genes are TRBV5-8 and TRBJ2-2; 10 bases are shared with TRBD2. This CDR3 comprises 15 residues. V shed 4 bases and J 6 bases; nucleotides not matched to a gene: 6. The germline gives CDR1 SGHTS, CDR2 YDEGEE. The CDR3 here is CASSPLAGPPGELFF. As DNA, the CDR3 is TGTGCCAGCAGCCCACTAGCGGGGCCCCCCGGGGAGCTGTTTTTT.

CDR3 region: CASSLVPRNPYEQYF. The CDR3 coding sequence is TGTGCCAGCAGTTTAGTTCCCCGGAACCCCTACGAGCAGTACTTC. The chain combines TRBV28 with TRBJ2-7; D uncertain. Trimming shortened V by 2 bases and J by 2 bases, and 13 bases separated the two germline ends. Germline V gene sequence: CDR1 MDHEN, CDR2 SYDVKM. The CDR3 extends over 15 amino acids.

The table lists this clonotype with many counts. The chain joins TRBV5-1 to TRBJ2-5; TRBD2 aligns across 7 bases. Germline V CDR1 and CDR2: SGHRS, YFSETQ. The V and J ends lost 4 bases and 2 bases, in that order; junction bases with no gene match: 11. The CDR3 consists of 16 residues. The CDR3 bases are TGCGCCAGCAGCAAACTAGCGTCGGGGGGTCAAGAGACCCAGTACTTC. Amino acid sequence: CASSKLASGGQETQYF.

To note about this clonotype: This is likely a read error, given that the CDR3 carries no conserved phenylalanine or tryptophan at its end. The V and J genes are TRBV12-3 or TRBV12-4 and TRBJ1-6; no clear D. There are 11 residues in the CDR3. V was clipped by 3 bases and J by 8 bases, with 2 bases between them. CDR3 amino acids: CASSLDSPLHL. In DNA, the CDR3 is TGTGCCAGCAGTTTGGATTCACCCCTCCACTTA.

This chain uses TRBV4-1 with TRBJ1-1; tentatively, D is TRBD1 (6 bases). This CDR3 is 13 amino acids long. Trimming shortened V by 4 bases and J by 3 bases, and 9 bases separated the two germline ends. Germline V lookup: CDR1 MGHRA, CDR2 YSYEKL. The CDR3: CASSPWTDTEAFF. The CDR3 nucleotides read TGCGCCAGCAGCCCTTGGACAGACACTGAAGCTTTCTTT.

This clonotype was recorded a few times. This chain connects TRBV28 to TRBJ2-1; TRBD2 matches 7 bases. Germline CDR1 MDHEN, CDR2 SYDVKM. This CDR3 contains 14 residues. The CDR3 DNA is TGTGTCTCCACTAGCGTGAGCTCCTACAATGAGCAGTTCTTC. Its protein is CVSTSVSSYNEQFF.

CDR3 amino acids: CASSFGTGQGLAGGRTDTQYF. Written as DNA, the CDR3 is TGTGCCAGCAGTTTCGGGACGGGACAGGGACTAGCGGGAGGCCGAACAGATACGCAGTATTTT. V gene TRBV12-3 or TRBV12-4 combines with J gene TRBJ2-3; 15 nucleotides line up with TRBD2. CDR3 length: 21 residues. The V gene end was trimmed by 3 bases and the J gene end by 3 bases; junction bases not matched to a gene: 16.

The chain links TRBV20-1 to TRBJ2-1, with D unclear. The germline V gene has CDR1 DFQATT and CDR2 SNEGSKA (reference sequence). This CDR3 is built from 12 residues. The V end lost 3 bases, the J end lost 5 bases, and 8 bases lay between the germline ends. The CDR3 loop reads CSARSLNNEQFF. In DNA form, the CDR3 reads TGCAGTGCTAGGTCCCTTAACAATGAGCAGTTCTTC.

The chain links TRBV29-1 to TRBJ1-3; no reliable D call. CDR3 length: 15 residues. V was cut by 4 bases and J by 0 bases, with 13 bases left in between. Germline V lookup: CDR1 SQVTM, CDR2 ANQGSEA. The CDR3 reads CSVAEGSSSGNTIYF. The CDR3 DNA follows: TGCAGCGTTGCGGAGGGTTCAAGCTCTGGAAACACCATATATTTT. Based on the CDR3 plus reference TRBV29-1 and TRBJ1-3, the full variable domain is SAVISQKPSRDICQRGTSLTIQCQVDSQVTMMFWYRQQPGQSLTLIATANQGSEATYESGFVIDKFPISRPNLTFSTLTVSNMSPEDSSIYLCSVAEGSSSGNTIYFGEGSWLTVV.

Many counts were recorded for this clonotype. The chain couples TRBV11-2 to TRBJ1-3; 10 nucleotides align to TRBD1. The V segment lost 6 bases and the J segment 9 bases; nucleotides outside the gene matches: 14. The CDR3 spans 16 residues. Germline V gives CDR1 SGHAT, CDR2 FQNNGV. DNA for the CDR3: TGTGCCAGCAGTTACTCCCGGGACAGGGGCTTCGGCACCATATATTTT. It codes for CASSYSRDRGFGTIYF.